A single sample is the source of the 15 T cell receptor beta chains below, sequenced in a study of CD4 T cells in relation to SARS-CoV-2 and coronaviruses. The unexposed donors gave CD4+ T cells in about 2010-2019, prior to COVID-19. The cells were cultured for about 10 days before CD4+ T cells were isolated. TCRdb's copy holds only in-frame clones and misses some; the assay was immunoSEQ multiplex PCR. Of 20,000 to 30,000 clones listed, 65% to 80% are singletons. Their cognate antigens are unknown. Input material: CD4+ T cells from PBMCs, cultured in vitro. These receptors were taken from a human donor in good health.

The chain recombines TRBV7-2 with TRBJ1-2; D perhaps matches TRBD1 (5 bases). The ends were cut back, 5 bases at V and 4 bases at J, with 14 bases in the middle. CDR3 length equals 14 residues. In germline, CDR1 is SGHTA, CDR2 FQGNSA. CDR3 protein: CASSPRGEGYGYTF. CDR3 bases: TGTGCCAGCAGCCCCCGAGGGGAGGGCTATGGCTACACCTTC.

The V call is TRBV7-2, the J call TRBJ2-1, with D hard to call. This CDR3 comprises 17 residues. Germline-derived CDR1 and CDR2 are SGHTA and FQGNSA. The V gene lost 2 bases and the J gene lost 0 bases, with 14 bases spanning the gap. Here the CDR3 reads CASSLTPPASSYNEQFF. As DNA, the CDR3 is TGTGCCAGCAGCTTAACCCCACCAGCTAGCTCCTACAATGAGCAGTTCTTC. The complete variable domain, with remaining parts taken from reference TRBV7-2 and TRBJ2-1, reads GAGVSQSPSNKVTEKGKDVELRCDPISGHTALYWYRQSLGQGLEFLIYFQGNSAPDKSGLPSDRFSAERTGGSVSTLTIQRTQQEDSAVYLCASSLTPPASSYNEQFFGPGTRLTVL.

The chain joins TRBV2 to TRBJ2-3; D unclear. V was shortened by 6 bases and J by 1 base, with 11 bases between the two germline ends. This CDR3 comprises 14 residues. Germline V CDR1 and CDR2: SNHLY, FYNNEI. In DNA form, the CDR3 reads TGTGCCAGCAGGACGGAGTTGGGCACAGATACGCAGTATTTT. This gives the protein CASRTELGTDTQYF.

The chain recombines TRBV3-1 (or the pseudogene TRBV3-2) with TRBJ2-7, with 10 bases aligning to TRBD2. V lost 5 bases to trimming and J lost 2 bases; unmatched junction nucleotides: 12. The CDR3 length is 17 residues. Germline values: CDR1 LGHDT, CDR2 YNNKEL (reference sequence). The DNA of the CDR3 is TGTGCCAGCAGCTTCGGGACAGCTAGCGGGGGAGCCTACGAGCAGTACTTC. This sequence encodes CASSFGTASGGAYEQYF.

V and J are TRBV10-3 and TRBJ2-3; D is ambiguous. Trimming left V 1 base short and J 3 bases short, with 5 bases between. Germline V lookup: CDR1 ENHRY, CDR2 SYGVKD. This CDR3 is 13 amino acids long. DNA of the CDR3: TGTGCCATCAGTGAGTGGGGAACAGATACGCAGTATTTT. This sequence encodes CAISEWGTDTQYF.

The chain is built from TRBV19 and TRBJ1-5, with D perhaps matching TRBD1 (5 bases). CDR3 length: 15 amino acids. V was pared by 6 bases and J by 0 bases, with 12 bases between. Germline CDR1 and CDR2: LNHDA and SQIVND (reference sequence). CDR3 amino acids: CASSLQVYSNQPQHF. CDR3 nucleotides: TGTGCCAGTAGCTTACAGGTTTATAGCAATCAGCCCCAGCATTTT.

CDR3 bases: TGTGCCAGCAGCCCTTCCGCGGGGGGGCGGGACACCGGGGAGCTGTTTTTT. It translates to CASSPSAGGRDTGELFF. The rearrangement joins TRBV9 to TRBJ2-2, with 9 bases that match TRBD2. This CDR3 comprises 17 residues. Germline lookup yields CDR1 SGDLS and CDR2 YYNGEE. V shed 4 bases, J shed 3 bases, and the junction held 10 bases outside the gene matches.

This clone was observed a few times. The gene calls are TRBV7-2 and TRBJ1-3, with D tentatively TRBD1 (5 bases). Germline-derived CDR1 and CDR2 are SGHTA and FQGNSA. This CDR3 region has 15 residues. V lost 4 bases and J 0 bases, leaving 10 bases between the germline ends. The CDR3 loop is CASSSTVDSGNTIYF. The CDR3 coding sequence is TGTGCCAGCAGCTCGACAGTCGACTCTGGAAACACCATATATTTT.

CDR3 sequence reads: CASSSGQRGNTIYF. The DNA of the CDR3 is TGCGCCAGCAGCTCGGGACAGCGGGGAAACACCATATATTTT. The chain uses TRBV5-1 and TRBJ1-3, with 7 positions matching TRBD1. The ends lost 3 bases at V and 4 bases at J; junction bases unmatched: 4. Germline V gene sequence: CDR1 SGHRS, CDR2 YFSETQ. The CDR3 runs to 14 residues.

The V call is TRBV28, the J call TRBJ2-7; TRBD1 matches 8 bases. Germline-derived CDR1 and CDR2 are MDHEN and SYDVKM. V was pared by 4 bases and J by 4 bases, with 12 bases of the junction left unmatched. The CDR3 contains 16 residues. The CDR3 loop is CASSSFDRGESYEQYF. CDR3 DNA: TGTGCCAGCAGTTCGTTCGACAGGGGAGAATCGTACGAGCAGTACTTC.

CDR3 nucleotides: TGTGCCAGCAATAGCGGGATGGGGGATACGCAGTATTTT. Its protein product is CASNSGMGDTQYF. The chain carries TRBV7-9 and TRBJ2-3; 8 bases line up with TRBD2. The trim removed 7 bases at V and 6 bases at J, leaving 6 bases unmatched. The CDR3 is made up of 13 amino acids. The V gene's germline CDR1 is SEHNR and CDR2 FQNEAQ (reference sequence).

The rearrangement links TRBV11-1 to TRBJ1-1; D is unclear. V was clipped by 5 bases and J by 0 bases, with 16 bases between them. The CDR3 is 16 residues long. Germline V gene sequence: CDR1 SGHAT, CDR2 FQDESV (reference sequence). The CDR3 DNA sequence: TGTGCCAGCAGCAAAAGGACGGCCACATTGAACACTGAAGCTTTCTTT. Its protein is CASSKRTATLNTEAFF. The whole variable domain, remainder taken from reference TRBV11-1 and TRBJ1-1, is EAEVAQSPRYKITEKSQAVAFWCDPISGHATLYWYRQILGQGPELLVQFQDESVVDDSQLPKDRFSAERLKGVDSTLKIQPAELGDSAMYLCASSKRTATLNTEAFFGQGTRLTVV.

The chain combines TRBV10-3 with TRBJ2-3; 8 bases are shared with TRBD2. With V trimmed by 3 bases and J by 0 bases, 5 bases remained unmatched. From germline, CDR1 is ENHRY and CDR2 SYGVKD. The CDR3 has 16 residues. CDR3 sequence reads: CAISDLAGTSTDTQYF. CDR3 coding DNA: TGTGCCATCAGTGATCTAGCGGGTACTAGCACAGATACGCAGTATTTT.

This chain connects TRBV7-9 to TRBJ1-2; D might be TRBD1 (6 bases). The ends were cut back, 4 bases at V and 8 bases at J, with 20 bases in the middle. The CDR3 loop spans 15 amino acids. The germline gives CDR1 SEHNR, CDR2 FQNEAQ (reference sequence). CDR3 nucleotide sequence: TGTGCCAGCAGCTCGGGGGCGGGGAACCGTCCAGGCTACACCTTC. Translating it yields CASSSGAGNRPGYTF.

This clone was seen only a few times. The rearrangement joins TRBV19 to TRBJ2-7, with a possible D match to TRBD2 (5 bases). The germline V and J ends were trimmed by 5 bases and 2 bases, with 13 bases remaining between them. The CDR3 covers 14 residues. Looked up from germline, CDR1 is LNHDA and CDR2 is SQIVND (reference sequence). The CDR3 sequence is CASSSGVVTYEQYF. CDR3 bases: TGTGCCAGTAGTTCCGGGGTGGTAACCTACGAGCAGTACTTC.